The 15 T cell receptor beta chains in this list originate from one sample, sequenced in a study of blood T cells in healthy people across ages. Sample-barcoded 5' priming and a J-beta primer mix drove a second PCR of about 6 to 12 cycles. In TCRdb, the 5' RACE reads were re-called with MiXCR into one record per CDR3 protein. The profile covers about 800,000 distinct CDR3 sequences, with 20% to 25% appearing a single time and approximately 4% taken by the ten largest. The same sample was also studied in work on T cells of mothers and their children.

Sequencing input: blood. The receptors derive from a boy aged 10-17 years in good health.

CDR3 coding DNA: TGCAGCGTTGTTACAGGGGGCCCTGGAAACACCATATATTTT. This translates into CSVVTGGPGNTIYF. The gene calls are TRBV29-1 and TRBJ1-3; 9 bases fit TRBD1. The V gene's germline CDR1 is SQVTM and CDR2 ANQGSEA. This CDR3 comprises 14 residues. Trimming cost V 4 bases and J 2 bases; bases outside gene matches: 3.

J is TRBJ1-1 and V is TRBV20-1, with a tentative D call TRBD1 (5 bases). CDR1 is DFQATT, CDR2 SNEGSKA, per germline (reference sequence). There are 12 residues in the CDR3. Trimming removed 6 bases at V and 3 bases at J, with 11 bases between. The CDR3 nucleotides read TGCAGTGCCACCGACAGATACACTGAAGCTTTCTTT. Amino acids: CSATDRYTEAFF.

This clonotype was observed once. This chain connects TRBV4-2 to TRBJ2-1; D possibly corresponds to TRBD2 (6 bases). CDR1 and CDR2 from the germline V gene are LGHNA and YNFKEQ. V lost 2 bases and J lost 3, with 14 bases in between. The CDR3 totals 16 residues. CDR3 sequence (DNA): TGTGCCAGCAGCCAATCAGAGGGAGGAAACTACAATGAGCAGTTCTTC. Translation: CASSQSEGGNYNEQFF.

This chain uses TRBV11-1 with TRBJ1-2; D is perhaps TRBD1 (5 bases). Germline loops: CDR1 SGHAT, CDR2 FQDESV (reference sequence). The CDR3 has 15 residues. The ends were cut back, 1 base at V and 8 bases at J, with 17 bases in the middle. CDR3 region: CASSLVDGGYGGYTF. The CDR3 DNA reads as TGTGCCAGCAGCTTAGTAGACGGGGGGTATGGCGGCTACACCTTC.

The chain combines TRBV4-1 with TRBJ1-4; D remains ambiguous. Germline-derived CDR1 and CDR2 are MGHRA and YSYEKL. CDR3 length: 12 amino acids. V was cut by 3 bases and J by 13 bases, with 12 bases left in between. CDR3 DNA sequence: TGCGCCAGCAGCCAGGCCGGGCGTGGACTGTTTTTT. Its protein product is CASSQAGRGLFF.

The chain uses TRBV20-1 and TRBJ2-3; the D call may be TRBD1 or TRBD2 (6 bases each). Germline V CDR1 and CDR2: DFQATT, SNEGSKA (reference sequence). The CDR3 covers 13 residues. V shed 5 bases and J shed 3 bases, with 12 bases lying between them. The CDR3 protein is CSAAGGATDTQYF. The CDR3 DNA sequence: TGCAGTGCTGCCGGGGGCGCAACAGATACGCAGTATTTT.

This chain connects TRBV27 to TRBJ2-7, with D unresolved. Germline-derived CDR1 and CDR2 are MNHEY and SMNVEV (reference sequence). V was pared by 5 bases and J by 3 bases, with 11 bases between. This CDR3 has 13 residues. CDR3 sequence reads: CASSLGYHYEQYF. The CDR3 DNA is TGTGCCAGCAGTCTCGGCTACCACTACGAGCAGTACTTC.

The chain employs TRBV28 and TRBJ2-1; 9 bases agree with TRBD1. J lost 5 bases, V lost 6 bases, and 8 bases had no gene match. The CDR3 is made up of 15 amino acids. The V gene's germline CDR1 is MDHEN and CDR2 SYDVKM. CDR3 DNA sequence: TGTGCCAGCAGGTTCTCCGGGACAGGGCACAATGAGCAGTTCTTC. Translating it yields CASRFSGTGHNEQFF.

The sample holds a few counts of this clonotype. The V call is TRBV6-1, the J call TRBJ2-1; the match to TRBD2 covers 13 bases. Looked up from germline, CDR1 is MNHNS and CDR2 is SASEGT. Losses at the gene ends were 6 bases for V and 0 bases for J; bases not matched to a gene: 8. The CDR3 runs 18 residues. CDR3 coding DNA: TGTGCCAGCAGCCGCCAAGGACTAGCGGGAGCCTCCTACAATGAGCAGTTCTTC. This translates into CASSRQGLAGASYNEQFF.

This clonotype appeared a few times. The chain carries TRBV6-5 and TRBJ1-1; D unclear. CDR3 size: 15 residues. V lost 4 bases and J lost 0, with 12 bases in between. Germline assignment: CDR1 MNHEY and CDR2 SVGAGI. The CDR3 loop is CASSWSGIMNTEAFF. The CDR3 DNA follows: TGTGCCAGCAGTTGGTCGGGGATCATGAACACTGAAGCTTTCTTT.

V gene TRBV20-1 combines with J gene TRBJ1-1; 9 bases agree with TRBD1. CDR3 length: 13 residues. Germline V lookup: CDR1 DFQATT, CDR2 SNEGSKA (reference sequence). The CDR3 is CADRGRPDTEAFF. CDR3 DNA: TGCGCAGACAGGGGGAGGCCGGACACTGAAGCTTTCTTT.

This clonotype was seen a few times. The chain combines TRBV12-3 or TRBV12-4 with TRBJ1-4; TRBD1 aligns across 7 bases. This CDR3 region has 17 residues. The junction had 16 bases not matched to a gene; V was cut back by 7 bases and J by 5 bases. CDR3 residues: CASTLRGQGGRNEKLFF. CDR3 DNA sequence: TGTGCCAGCACTCTAAGGGGGCAAGGTGGCCGCAATGAAAAACTGTTTTTT.

The chain employs TRBV12-3 or TRBV12-4 and TRBJ2-1, with TRBD1 identical over 7 bases. CDR3 length: 11 residues. The V and J ends lost 7 bases and 16 bases, in that order; junction bases with no gene match: 10. Here the CDR3 reads CASTQGGPVFF. CDR3 DNA sequence: TGTGCCAGCACCCAAGGGGGCCCGGTTTTCTTC.

This clonotype was seen more than once but under ten times. This sequence joins TRBV29-1 and TRBJ2-5; D uncertain. The J call may not be correct, given that the DNA end is closer to TRBJ2-7. This CDR3 is 13 amino acids long. Germline V gene lookup returns CDR1 SQVTM and CDR2 ANQGSEA. CDR3 sequence: CSVVGQSSYEQYF. DNA of the CDR3: TGCAGCGTTGTAGGGCAGTCCTCCTACGAGCAGTACTTC.

In this sample, this clonotype turned up once. The chain uses TRBV7-9 and TRBJ1-2; 7 bases match TRBD1. Germline trimming cut 1 base from V and 10 bases from J; bases unmatched to any gene: 12. Germline lookup yields CDR1 SEHNR and CDR2 FQNEAQ (reference sequence). This CDR3 comprises 15 residues. Here the CDR3 DNA reads TGTGCCAGCAGCTTAGGAGTAGGACAGGACCCCTCCTACACCTTC. Its protein is CASSLGVGQDPSYTF.